This paragraph covers one T cell receptor (beta chain) sequence. A few counts support this clonotype. Its antigen is currently not known. The sample holds no much larger clone one base away, and base qualities are not on file. This record comes from a study of vaccination and CD4 T cells after COVID-19 (dated by TCRdb to 2022 to 2024). For context, the study as a whole: SARS-CoV-2 positivity had been established in the convalescent patients by nasal swab PCR, and mild disease was recorded in about 9 of these patients and severe disease in one. In about 11 COVID-19 convalescent patients and several infection-naive healthy vaccine recipients, the spike-specific CD4+ TCR repertoire before mRNA vaccination was compared with the repertoire after mRNA vaccination. Participants got two doses of the Pfizer-BioNTech BNT162b2 vaccine (n=8) or two doses of the Moderna mRNA-1273 vaccine (n=2). Post-COVID blood samples were collected from convalescent patients a median of around 96 days after diagnosis, with a range of roughly 30 to 170 days. The convalescent cohort included six males and four females, with two Hispanic individuals, seven Caucasians, two Asians and one multiracial person. Post-vaccine blood samples were collected a median of approximately 77 days after the second vaccine dose, ranging from about 13 to 250 days. Control cultures used a CEFX viral epitope pool as positive control, an HIV-1 Nef peptide pool as negative control, or no peptide. Overlapping spike peptide pools from SARS-CoV-2 and from the common cold coronaviruses HCoV-NL63, HCoV-OC43 and HCoV-229E were used as culture stimuli. Study-level results and caveats: In convalescent patients, a median around 86% of post-vaccine SARS-CoV-2-reactive clones were detected only after vaccination, suggesting vaccine-specific priming. The study included relatively few convalescent patients and did not analyze early timepoints after natural infection. The median count of SARS-CoV-2-reactive clonotypes went up from 21 after infection to approximately 40 after vaccination, although the change was not significant. Of the vaccine-specific clones in convalescent patients, 304 of 307, or nearly all, reacted only to SARS-CoV-2 spike and did not cross-react with common cold coronaviruses.

The intended sense of this specimen's treatment or condition label: approximately 11-day PBMC culture with coronavirus spike peptide pools or control peptides (ViraFEST assay). To expand antigen-specific T cells with peptide pools and then pick out the expanded clonotypes through TCR sequencing, the study relied on the ViraFEST assay. The positive SARS-CoV-2 PCR tests of the convalescent patients were dated from March to December 2020, before the Alpha, Beta and Delta variants emerged in the United States. PBMCs were cultured at around 2 million per well in IMDM supplemented with approximately 4.7% human AB serum and 9 to 10 IU/ml IL-2, with 9.5 to 10 ug/ml peptide pools added. On days 3 and 7, half of the culture medium was replaced with fresh IL-2-containing medium. Once the cells had been in culture for 10 days, the EasySep CD4+ T cell isolation kit was used to isolate CD4+ T cells by negative selection. Ficoll-Paque Plus gradient centrifugation was used to isolate PBMCs from whole blood, and the isolated PBMCs were then either used fresh or cryopreserved at -140C. Culture conditions were generally each tested in triplicate wells.

There are 15 amino acids in the CDR3, from cysteine to phenylalanine inclusive. Only the CDR3 part of the read is kept: 45 bases, read in frame from the first base. Taken from the germline V gene, the CDR1 and CDR2 loops are MRHNA and SNTAGT. The junction shows trimming of 6 bases on V and 7 bases on J, and the gene matches do not reach 11 bases of it. The library relied on PCR. DNA from cultured CD4+ T cells underwent TCR sequencing with the Oncomine TCR Beta short-read assay at the Johns Hopkins FTIC core. The QIAamp micro DNA kit was used to extract genomic DNA from the cultured CD4+ T cells. Oncomine TCR Beta libraries from cultured CD4+ T cells were pooled with unique dual indexes and sequenced on an Illumina iSeq 100. Per the original workflow: Non-productive sequences were removed, and CDR3s that did not start with C, did not end with F or W, or were shorter than 7 amino acids were discarded. The MANAFEST web application was used to identify antigen-specific clonotypes by comparing peptide-stimulated wells against reference wells and other culture wells. To be called positive, a clone needed an FDR below 0.05, an odds ratio above 5, and a productive frequency above 0.1% in at least two of three replicate wells. Clonotypes that were significantly expanded in both SARS-CoV-2 spike wells and at least one common cold coronavirus spike condition were defined as cross-reactive. Levenshtein distances (stringdist) and unrooted phylogenetic trees (ape) in R version 3.6.1 were used to assess CDR3 homology. TCRdb trimmed the raw reads at Q25, called clones with MiXCR and kept productive beta chains. Entries that share a CDR3 protein sequence are merged under the most common genes and DNA. The authors' filters were not applied to this entry. Present in this sample are 10,000 to 15,000 distinct CDR3 sequences, less than 50% of which were seen just once. 20% to 25% of the sample is in the top ten clones.

The source is a human donor with COVID-19. The V gene is TRBV6-4 and the J gene is TRBJ2-2, with 7 bases aligning to TRBD2. The sample consisted of cultured CD4+ T cells from blood. For the CDR3, the sequence is CASSDVGGVGGELFF. The DNA sequence is as follows: TGTGCCAGCAGCGATGTGGGGGGGGTCGGCGGGGAGCTGTTTTTT.